The 26 T cell receptor beta chains listed next were all sequenced from one sample in a study of radiotherapy plus CTLA-4 blockade in lung cancer. This table comes from immunoSEQ multiplex PCR, and its TCRdb copy is limited to in-frame clones, with some not included. The table includes 90,000 to 100,000 clones, roughly 74% detected once. The sequencing here drew on peripheral blood, taken from a patient treated with radiotherapy plus ipilimumab. These receptors came from a human donor with non-small cell lung cancer who had a partial response to radiotherapy plus ipilimumab. Some clones in this sample may be carry-over from other donors' samples.

This chain uses TRBV2 with TRBJ1-2; D is perhaps TRBD1 (6 bases). V dropped 4 bases and J dropped 10 bases, with 16 bases sitting between them. The CDR3 consists of 13 residues. In germline, CDR1 is SNHLY, CDR2 FYNNEI. The CDR3 loop reads CASSVGQIHLYTF. CDR3 bases: TGTGCCAGCAGTGTAGGACAGATTCATCTCTACACCTTC.

The gene calls are TRBV7-9 and TRBJ2-7; D ambiguous. The CDR3 is 14 residues long. The V end was cut by 1 base, the J end by 6 bases, with 13 bases between. CDR1 and CDR2 from the germline V gene are SEHNR and FQNEAQ (reference sequence). CDR3 DNA: TGTGCCAGCAGCTTAGGAGTTCTGTGGTCCGAGCAGTACTTC. Residues: CASSLGVLWSEQYF.

V and J are TRBV14 and TRBJ2-1; 11 bases are a match to TRBD2. V shed 5 bases and J 12 bases; nucleotides not matched to a gene: 12. Per the germline V gene, CDR1 is SGHDN and CDR2 is FVKESK. This CDR3 region has 15 residues. CDR3 residues: CASSALAGGPFGQFF. The CDR3 coding sequence is TGTGCCAGCAGCGCCCTAGCGGGGGGCCCCTTTGGGCAGTTCTTC.

This clone appeared a few times. V is TRBV7-8 and J is TRBJ2-7, with TRBD1 matching 9 bases. This CDR3 spans 18 amino acids. With V trimmed by 5 bases and J by 2 bases, 16 bases remained unmatched. Germline CDR1 SGHVS, CDR2 FQNEAQ. The CDR3 coding sequence is TGTGCCAGCAGCCGACCCGGGACAGGGTTCTTTAACACCTACGAGCAGTACTTC. Translated: CASSRPGTGFFNTYEQYF.

The CDR3 sequence is CSVAPKISGKNYEQYF. CDR3 sequence (DNA): TGCAGCGTGGCCCCGAAGATATCGGGGAAGAACTACGAGCAGTACTTC. This chain joins TRBV29-1 and TRBJ2-7, with D perhaps matching TRBD2 (5 bases). This CDR3 is 16 amino acids long. Germline assignment: CDR1 SQVTM and CDR2 ANQGSEA. The ends were cut back, 6 bases at V and 3 bases at J, with 24 bases in the middle.

This chain links TRBV5-1 with TRBJ2-3; 9 bases align to TRBD1. Per germline, CDR1 SGHRS and CDR2 YFSETQ. This CDR3 region has 16 residues. With V trimmed by 0 bases and J by 4 bases, 6 bases remained unmatched. CDR3 coding DNA: TGCGCCAGCAGCTTGGGTTCGGGACAGGGCTCAGATACGCAGTATTTT. Its protein is CASSLGSGQGSDTQYF. Looking up the rest from reference TRBV5-1 and TRBJ2-3 gives the full variable domain: KAGVTQTPRYLIKTRGQQVTLSCSPISGHRSVSWYQQTPGQGLQFLFEYFSETQRNKGNFPGRFSGRQFSNSRSEMNVSTLELGDSALYLCASSLGSGQGSDTQYFGPGTRLTVL.

The genes are TRBV25-1 and TRBJ2-1; a possible D gene is TRBD1 (6 bases). CDR3 length: 14 residues. Germline V lookup: CDR1 MGHDK, CDR2 SYGVNS. The ends were cut back, 6 bases at V and 0 bases at J, with 9 bases in the middle. CDR3 nucleotides: TGTGCCAGCAGCCAGGGGAGCTCCTACAATGAGCAGTTCTTC. It is translated as CASSQGSSYNEQFF.

The J gene is TRBJ2-1, the V gene TRBV27; D might be TRBD2 (6 bases). V was clipped by 6 bases and J by 7 bases, with 19 bases between them. The CDR3 runs to 15 residues. Germline V lookup: CDR1 MNHEY, CDR2 SMNVEV (reference sequence). CDR3 DNA: TGTGCCAGCAGACCCGGAGGGAGAGAACGGAATGAGCAGTTCTTC. This sequence encodes CASRPGGRERNEQFF.

J is TRBJ2-3 and V is TRBV6-1; 8 positions agree with TRBD1. Germline-derived CDR1 and CDR2 are MNHNS and SASEGT. V shed 6 bases, J shed 2 bases, and the junction held 7 bases outside the gene matches. The CDR3 runs to 15 residues. The CDR3 bases are TGTGCCAGCAGGGCAGGACAGGGTCACACAGATACGCAGTATTTT. Its protein is CASRAGQGHTDTQYF.

The CDR3 sequence: CASSLGPHGTGSHEQFF. CDR3 nucleotides: TGCGCCAGCAGCTTGGGGCCCCACGGGACAGGGTCCCATGAGCAGTTCTTC. This chain uses TRBV5-1 with TRBJ2-1; 9 bases are a match to TRBD1. This CDR3 region has 17 residues. After removal of 0 bases from V and 8 bases from J, the junction contained 12 bases not matched to a gene. Germline CDR1 reads SGHRS; CDR2 reads YFSETQ.

In its sample, this clone was seen once. The V and J genes are TRBV30 and TRBJ2-5, with 7 nucleotides matching TRBD2. V lost 2 bases to trimming and J lost 11 bases; unmatched junction nucleotides: 8. CDR1 and CDR2 (germline): GTSNPN, SVGIG (reference sequence). This CDR3 contains 12 residues. In DNA, the CDR3 is TGTGCCTGGAGTCTGGCGGGGGATGAGCAGTACTTC. Its protein product is CAWSLAGDEQYF.

Written as DNA, the CDR3 is TGTGCCAGCTCACCCAGACAGAGTAAGAAGGAAAAACTGTTTTTT. As protein: CASSPRQSKKEKLFF. The gene calls are TRBV18 and TRBJ1-4; the D gene is possibly TRBD1 (5 bases). The germline V and J ends were trimmed by 3 bases and 8 bases, with 16 bases remaining between them. The CDR3 spans 15 residues. The V gene's germline CDR1 is KGHSH and CDR2 LQKENI.

This chain connects TRBV15 to TRBJ1-2, with D possibly matching TRBD1 (6 bases). Trimming took 5 bases from V and 3 from J, leaving 10 bases between them. Germline assignment: CDR1 LNHNV and CDR2 YYDKDF (reference sequence). This CDR3 is 13 amino acids long. CDR3: CATSVRQDYGYTF. CDR3 nucleotides: TGTGCCACCAGCGTCCGACAGGACTATGGCTACACCTTC.

The chain couples TRBV28 to TRBJ2-7, with 7 bases matching TRBD1. From germline, CDR1 is MDHEN and CDR2 SYDVKM. With V trimmed by 4 bases and J by 0 bases, 12 bases remained unmatched. The CDR3 is 17 amino acids. This CDR3 is CASSSGYAGTVSYEQYF. The CDR3 region has the DNA TGTGCCAGCAGTTCAGGATACGCCGGGACAGTCTCCTACGAGCAGTACTTC.

This rearrangement joins TRBV27 to TRBJ1-1; D uncertain. V was clipped by 6 bases and J by 7 bases, with 21 bases between them. Germline V gives CDR1 MNHEY, CDR2 SMNVEV (reference sequence). The CDR3 contains 15 residues. CDR3 nucleotide sequence: TGTGCCAGCAGCTTAGGCGGGTCGGCAAGGCGTGAAGCTTTCTTT. It codes for CASSLGGSARREAFF.

The chain is built from TRBV6-5 and TRBJ1-2; no clear D. The CDR3 spans 12 residues. Germline V gene lookup returns CDR1 MNHEY and CDR2 SVGAGI. V lost 5 bases, J lost 4 bases, and 8 bases lay in between. The CDR3 reads CASSTQSYGYTF. The CDR3 DNA reads as TGTGCCAGCAGTACACAGAGCTATGGCTACACCTTC.

V is TRBV10-3 and J is TRBJ2-1; no firm D call. Germline CDR1 reads ENHRY; CDR2 reads SYGVKD. Trimming took 8 bases from V and 7 from J, leaving 9 bases between them. CDR3 length equals 11 residues. CDR3 sequence (DNA): TGTGCCATCTGGTCCCGGAATGAGCAGTTCTTC. This codes for CAIWSRNEQFF.

This CDR3 is CASSGRQANTGELFF. The CDR3 coding sequence is TGTGCCAGCAGCGGCCGACAGGCAAACACCGGGGAGCTGTTTTTT. V and J are TRBV11-2 and TRBJ2-2; possibly TRBD1 for D (6 bases). Trimming took off 5 bases at V and 2 bases at J, with 12 bases between the two ends. CDR1 and CDR2 from the germline V gene are SGHAT and FQNNGV. This CDR3 has 15 residues.

The chain employs TRBV4-1 and TRBJ2-3, with 12 bases fitting TRBD2. The germline gives CDR1 MGHRA, CDR2 YSYEKL. J was trimmed by 1 base and V by 4 bases; bases with no gene match: 15. The CDR3 runs to 20 residues. This CDR3 is CASSLRPSGRADLRTDTQYF. The DNA for the CDR3 is TGCGCCAGCAGCCTTAGACCTAGCGGGAGGGCCGATTTGCGCACAGATACGCAGTATTTT.

The chain recombines TRBV7-2 with TRBJ1-4; TRBD1 aligns across 7 bases. V was clipped by 1 base and J by 9 bases; unmatched bases: 14. This CDR3 has 17 residues. Germline-derived CDR1 and CDR2 are SGHTA and FQGNSA. The CDR3 DNA follows: TGTGCCAGCAGCTTAGGATGGGGACAGAGGGAGGAGCAAAAACTGTTTTTT. It is translated as CASSLGWGQREEQKLFF.

The chain employs TRBV5-1 and TRBJ2-2, with 7 bases lining up with TRBD2. From germline, CDR1 is SGHRS and CDR2 YFSETQ. Trimming at V came to 0 bases and at J to 2 bases, leaving 1 base not matched to a gene. The CDR3 loop spans 15 amino acids. The CDR3 sequence is CASSLGGRNTGELFF. CDR3 in DNA: TGCGCCAGCAGCTTGGGCGGGAGAAACACCGGGGAGCTGTTTTTT.

The chain joins TRBV2 to TRBJ2-7, with 9 bases identical to TRBD1. The V gene end was trimmed by 4 bases and the J gene end by 3 bases; junction bases not matched to a gene: 4. CDR3 size: 14 residues. Germline CDR1 is SNHLY and CDR2 is FYNNEI. For the CDR3, the DNA is TGTGCCAGCAGTGGACCGACAGGGGGCTACGAGCAGTACTTC. As protein: CASSGPTGGYEQYF.

This clone was counted only a few times. The CDR3 nucleotides read TGTGCCAGCAGTGCCGACAGGGGGCGATCGGAAAAACTGTTTTTT. This translates into CASSADRGRSEKLFF. The chain is built from TRBV2 and TRBJ1-4; 10 nucleotides line up with TRBD1. V lost 4 bases, J lost 8 bases, and 7 bases stayed unmatched. From germline, CDR1 is SNHLY and CDR2 FYNNEI. The CDR3 totals 15 residues. Combining the CDR3 with reference TRBV2 and TRBJ1-4 gives the whole variable domain EPEVTQTPSHQVTQMGQEVILRCVPISNHLYFYWYRQILGQKVEFLVSFYNNEISEKSEIFDDQFSVERPDGSNFTLKIRSTKLEDSAMYFCASSADRGRSEKLFFGSGTQLSVL.

The table lists this clone with a count of one. V is TRBV5-8 and J is TRBJ2-7; the D gene is possibly TRBD2 (7 bases). Trimming stripped 5 bases from V and 4 bases from J, with 13 bases between. The CDR3 contains 13 residues. Germline-derived CDR1 and CDR2 are SGHTS and YDEGEE. CDR3 sequence reads: CASSHREGYEQYF. DNA of the CDR3: TGTGCCAGCAGTCACAGGGAGGGATACGAGCAGTACTTC.

This clone is a singleton in its sample. The genes are TRBV19 and TRBJ2-5; 12 positions match TRBD2. This CDR3 is built from 15 residues. V shed 5 bases, J shed 2 bases, and the junction held 3 bases outside the gene matches. CDR1 and CDR2 from the germline V gene are LNHDA and SQIVND (reference sequence). CDR3 nucleotide sequence: TGTGCCAGTAGTGTGACTAGCGGGAGTCAAGAGACCCAGTACTTC. Residues: CASSVTSGSQETQYF.

The genes are TRBV11-2 and TRBJ2-7, with D possibly being TRBD1 (5 bases). There are 14 residues in the CDR3. The ends were cut back, 4 bases at V and 0 bases at J, with 10 bases in the middle. Germline V gene data show CDR1 as SGHAT and CDR2 as FQNNGV. The CDR3 loop reads CASSWGPSSYEQYF. For the CDR3, the DNA is TGTGCCAGCAGCTGGGGCCCCAGCTCCTACGAGCAGTACTTC.